This TCR beta chain was captured by sequencing in a study of T cells in localized non-small cell lung cancer. V dropped 6 bases and J dropped 3; count of bases not matched to a gene: 10. This CDR3 contains 16 residues. Germline V lookup: CDR1 MDHEN, CDR2 SYDVKM. The data were produced by immunoSEQ multiplex PCR, yet TCRdb's version contains in-frame clones alone and is incomplete. Among 2,000 to 2,500 clones listed, 28% were seen once. V and J are TRBV28 and TRBJ2-2; 7 bases are a match to TRBD2. This sequence originates from an older male donor with stage III squamous cell lung carcinoma. The sample was lung tumor tissue, taken before any cancer treatment. The chain's CDR3 is CASRSPSLADTGELFF. CDR3 coding DNA: TGTGCCAGCAGATCACCTTCCCTAGCGGACACCGGGGAGCTGTTTTTT.